This T cell receptor beta chain was sequenced during a study of shared clonotypes between healthy human individuals. Clones were sequenced by immunoSEQ multiplex PCR, and TCRdb holds only the in-frame ones, with some missing. The sample has some 2,000,000 clones, more than 90% seen once. Trimming removed 7 bases from V and 7 bases from J; junction bases left unmatched: 5. This CDR3 contains 13 residues. Looked up from germline, CDR1 is MNHNY and CDR2 is SVGAGI (reference sequence). The chain is built from TRBV6-6 and TRBJ1-1, with 11 nucleotides matching TRBD1. The source of this sequence is a man between 18 and 29 years old in good health. Input material: naive CD4+ T cells sorted from blood. Sample subset: CD45RA+ positively selected. In DNA, the CDR3 is TGTGCCAGCACCGGACAGGGGGCCAGTGAAGCTTTCTTT. As protein: CASTGQGASEAFF.